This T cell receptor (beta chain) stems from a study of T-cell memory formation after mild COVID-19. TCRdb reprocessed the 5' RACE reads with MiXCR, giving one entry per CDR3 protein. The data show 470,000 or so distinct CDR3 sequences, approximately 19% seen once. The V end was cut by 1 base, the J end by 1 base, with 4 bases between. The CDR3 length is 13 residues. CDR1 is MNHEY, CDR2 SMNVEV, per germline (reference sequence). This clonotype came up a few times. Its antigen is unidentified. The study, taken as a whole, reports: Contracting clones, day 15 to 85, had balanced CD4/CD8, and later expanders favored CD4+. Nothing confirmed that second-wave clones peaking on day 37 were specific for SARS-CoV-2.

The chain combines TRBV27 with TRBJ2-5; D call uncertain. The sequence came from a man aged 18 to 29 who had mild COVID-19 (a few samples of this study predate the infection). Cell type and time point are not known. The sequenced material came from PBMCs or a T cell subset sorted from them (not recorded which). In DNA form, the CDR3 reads TGTGCCAGCAGTTTATTTCGCCAAGAGACCCAGTACTTC. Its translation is CASSLFRQETQYF.